This TCR beta chain emerged from a study of blood T cell repertoires in COVID-19. Across the study: Material from acute and convalescent COVID-19 was sourced from the United States, Italy and Spain. Sources were T cells, B-cell-depleted T cells, or PBMCs; the material itself was cDNA or gDNA.

Germline V gene sequence: CDR1 MNHNS, CDR2 SASEGT. After removal of 3 bases from V and 2 bases from J, the junction contained 5 bases not matched to a gene. The CDR3 length is 15 residues. Original methodology: Quantification of nucleated cells was approximated via reference gene primer amplification. This table comes from immunoSEQ multiplex PCR, and its TCRdb copy is limited to in-frame clones, with some not included. The V and J calls and the clone size are those of that table, but D and trimming were determined from the DNA. Here the sample spans hundreds of thousands of clones, roughly 83% being singletons.

Sequenced sample: peripheral blood. The genes are TRBV6-1 and TRBJ2-7; 9 nucleotides match TRBD2. The TCR was taken from a woman in her forties or fifties with acute or convalescent COVID-19. This CDR3 is CASSEISGGPYEQYF. For the CDR3, the DNA is TGTGCCAGCAGTGAGATTAGCGGGGGACCCTACGAGCAGTACTTC.